A selection of T cell receptor beta chains follows, all from one sample in a study of blood T cell repertoires in COVID-19. Clones were read by immunoSEQ multiplex PCR, and TCRdb kept only the in-frame ones, dropping some. The repertoire includes roughly 120,000 clones, about 80% of them detected once, and less than 15% sits in the top ten. The sequenced sample consisted of peripheral blood. These TCRs come from a woman aged 60 to 75 with acute or convalescent COVID-19. The CDR3 runs from the conserved cysteine through the conserved F or W. The D gene is left open where the match is weak. The size entry is marked missing in some rows and otherwise reads once, few, many or a size class.

clone_size cdr3_length j_call d_call v_call cdr3_aa cdr3_nt
NA 16 TRBJ2-1 TRBD2 TRBV11-2 CASSLVGGGASNEQFF TGTGCCAGCAGCTTAGTGGGCGGGGGGGCCTCCAATGAGCAGTTCTTC
NA 13 TRBJ2-3 NA TRBV27 CASAYMRADTQYF TGTGCCAGCGCCTACATGAGGGCTGATACGCAGTATTTT
NA 14 TRBJ1-5 NA TRBV24-1 CATSDLYFGGPQHF TGTGCCACCAGTGATTTGTATTTCGGCGGGCCCCAGCATTTT
NA 11 TRBJ1-2 NA TRBV3-1/TRBV3-2 CASTQGRGYTF TGTGCCAGCACCCAGGGCAGAGGCTACACCTTC
NA 16 TRBJ2-1 NA TRBV5-1 CASSLEGQGLVNEQFF TGCGCCAGCAGCTTGGAGGGGCAGGGCTTAGTCAATGAGCAGTTCTTC
NA 13 TRBJ1-3 NA TRBV9 CASSVREGNTIYF TGTGCCAGCAGCGTCAGGGAAGGAAACACCATATATTTT
NA 15 TRBJ2-3 NA TRBV28 CASSLYRRSTDTQYF TGTGCCAGCAGTTTATATCGCAGATCCACAGATACGCAGTATTTT
NA 14 TRBJ1-2 NA TRBV24-1 CATSDLDRPYGYTF TGTGCCACCAGTGATTTGGACAGACCTTATGGCTACACCTTC
NA 14 TRBJ1-1 NA TRBV2 CASSVWRNNGEAFF TGTGCCAGCAGTGTGTGGAGGAACAATGGTGAAGCTTTCTTT
NA 16 TRBJ2-1 NA TRBV7-9 CASSFRRTPGNNEQFF TGTGCCAGCAGCTTTAGAAGGACTCCAGGCAACAATGAGCAGTTCTTC
few 13 TRBJ1-2 TRBD1 TRBV10-1 CASRQGDCYGYTF TGCGCCAGCCGACAGGGGGATTGCTATGGCTACACCTTC
once 15 TRBJ1-2 TRBD1 TRBV10-1 CAAGGQGIANYGYTF TGCGCCGCAGGGGGTCAGGGTATAGCTAACTATGGCTACACCTTC
few 11 TRBJ1-2 NA TRBV19 CASSFVYGYTF TGTGCCAGTAGTTTCGTGTATGGCTACACCTTC
NA 15 TRBJ1-2 NA TRBV28 CASRFYRGDGYGYTF TGTGCCAGCAGGTTCTACCGGGGAGACGGCTATGGCTACACCTTC
NA 17 TRBJ1-2 TRBD1 TRBV24-1 CATSDLETGTGIGGYTF TGTGCCACCAGTGATTTGGAGACCGGGACAGGGATAGGCGGCTACACCTTC
NA 18 TRBJ2-2 NA TRBV4-1 CASSQRNRQAQSTGELFF TGCGCCAGCAGCCAAAGGAATCGGCAGGCCCAATCCACCGGGGAGCTGTTTTTT
NA 13 TRBJ1-1 NA TRBV7-3 CASSFGGLTEAFF TGTGCCAGCAGCTTCGGGGGGCTCACTGAAGCTTTCTTT
NA 15 TRBJ1-2 NA TRBV4-1 CASSQEISWPYGYTF TGCGCCAGCAGCCAAGAAATCTCGTGGCCATATGGCTACACCTTC
NA 15 TRBJ2-5 NA TRBV11-1 CASSPRVSGKETQYF TGTGCCAGCAGCCCAAGGGTTAGCGGAAAAGAGACCCAGTACTTC
NA 15 TRBJ2-5 NA TRBV19 CASKVYGGSQETQYF TGTGCCAGTAAGGTTTATGGGGGGTCACAAGAGACCCAGTACTTC
NA 14 TRBJ2-2 TRBD1 TRBV7-9 CASSPGQGTGELFF TGTGCCAGCAGCCCGGGACAGGGCACCGGGGAGCTGTTTTTT
once 15 TRBJ1-5 NA TRBV3-1/TRBV3-2 CASSQGLGGAQPQHF TGTGCCAGCAGCCAAGGATTGGGGGGGGCCCAGCCCCAGCATTTT
NA 14 TRBJ2-7 TRBD2 TRBV5-1 CASSISGAPYEQYF TGCGCCAGCAGCATTAGCGGGGCACCCTACGAGCAGTACTTC
NA 14 TRBJ1-6 NA TRBV29-1 CSVGFGGSNSPLHF TGCAGCGTTGGGTTTGGAGGGAGTAATTCACCCCTCCACTTT
NA 14 TRBJ2-7 NA TRBV6-5 CASRPPTRSGEQYF TGTGCCAGCAGGCCCCCGACCCGATCGGGCGAGCAGTACTTC
NA 12 TRBJ2-5 NA TRBV29-1 CSVDPLRGTQYF TGCAGCGTTGACCCACTACGGGGGACCCAGTACTTC
NA 12 TRBJ1-1 TRBD1 TRBV2 CATSTGATEAFF TGTGCCACCTCGACAGGGGCCACTGAAGCTTTCTTT
NA 16 TRBJ1-2 TRBD1 TRBV4-1 CASSQPSLTGDYGYTF TGCGCCAGCAGCCAACCTTCGCTGACAGGGGACTATGGCTACACCTTC
once 16 TRBJ2-2 TRBD2 TRBV6-2/TRBV6-3 CASSPTSGLLTGELFF TGTGCCAGCAGCCCTACTAGCGGGCTACTCACCGGGGAGCTGTTTTTT
NA 16 TRBJ1-5 NA TRBV2 CASRERLAGGNQPQHF TGTGCCAGCAGAGAACGGCTAGCGGGGGGGAATCAGCCCCAGCATTTT
few 18 TRBJ1-2 TRBD1 TRBV4-2 CASSPSTGQGAPNYGYTF TGTGCCAGCAGCCCTTCCACGGGACAGGGGGCGCCGAACTATGGCTACACCTTC
NA 14 TRBJ2-6 NA TRBV29-1 CSVDGAGGANVLTF TGCAGCGTAGATGGAGCGGGCGGGGCCAACGTCCTGACTTTC
NA 19 TRBJ2-1 TRBD2 TRBV24-1 CATSDPGTSGPGRHNEQFF TGTGCCACCAGTGACCCTGGGACTAGCGGGCCCGGGCGACACAATGAGCAGTTCTTC
few 14 TRBJ1-2 NA TRBV5-4 CASSLAGGGYGYTF TGTGCCAGCAGCTTGGCCGGTGGCGGGTATGGCTACACCTTC
NA 15 TRBJ1-3 NA TRBV3-1/TRBV3-2 CASSQAVSGGNTIYF TGTGCCAGCAGCCAAGCGGTATCCGGGGGGAACACCATATATTTT
once 12 TRBJ2-3 NA TRBV5-4 CASSFSLETQYF TGTGCCAGCAGCTTCTCATTGGAGACGCAGTATTTT
once 11 TRBJ1-1 NA TRBV25-1 CASSESSKAFF TGTGCCAGCAGTGAATCCTCTAAAGCTTTCTTT
NA 13 TRBJ1-2 TRBD1 TRBV18 CASSPGQGAGYTF TGTGCCAGCTCACCGGGACAGGGGGCTGGCTACACCTTC
NA 18 TRBJ2-2 TRBD2 TRBV4-1 CASSLPGGGARETGELFF TGCGCCAGCAGCCTCCCCGGCGGGGGGGCGCGTGAAACCGGGGAGCTGTTTTTT
NA 16 TRBJ1-2 NA TRBV5-8 CASRLRTLTKSYGYTF TGTGCCAGCAGGCTGAGGACACTAACTAAATCCTATGGCTACACCTTC
NA 16 TRBJ1-5 NA TRBV6-6 CASSYSRDIVLWPQHF TGTGCCAGCAGTTACAGCAGGGATATCGTACTTTGGCCCCAGCATTTT
NA 11 TRBJ1-1 NA TRBV2 CASGRTVGAFF TGTGCCAGCGGGCGGACAGTTGGAGCTTTCTTT
NA 15 TRBJ1-1 NA TRBV12-5 CASGIRQARNTEAFF TGTGCTAGTGGGATACGACAGGCCCGGAACACTGAAGCTTTCTTT
NA 14 TRBJ2-3 TRBD2 TRBV2 CASSWRGGGDTQYF TGTGCCAGCAGTTGGCGGGGGGGCGGAGATACGCAGTATTTT
NA 17 TRBJ1-3 NA TRBV19 CASSIRANRPSGNTIYF TGTGCCAGTAGTATAAGGGCCAACAGGCCCTCTGGAAACACCATATATTTT
once 14 TRBJ1-2 NA TRBV7-9 CASSLFPHNYGYTF TGTGCCAGCAGCTTATTTCCACATAACTATGGCTACACCTTC
once 17 TRBJ2-1 NA TRBV21-1 CASSKLRDREMSNEQFF TGTGCCAGCAGCAAACTGAGGGACAGGGAAATGTCCAATGAGCAGTTCTTC
NA 13 TRBJ2-5 NA TRBV6-5 CASTAHGGETQYF TGTGCCAGCACGGCTCACGGAGGGGAGACCCAGTACTTC
NA 14 TRBJ2-4 TRBD1 TRBV7-9 CASSPRQGANIQYF TGTGCCAGCAGCCCGCGACAGGGGGCGAACATTCAGTACTTC
NA 15 TRBJ2-3 TRBD2 TRBV6-5 CASRQGLAGTDTQYF TGTGCCAGCAGGCAAGGACTAGCGGGCACAGATACGCAGTATTTT
NA 13 TRBJ1-1 NA TRBV2 CASSRQLRTEAFF TGTGCCAGCTCGCGACAGCTTAGGACTGAAGCTTTCTTT
few 13 TRBJ2-1 TRBD1 TRBV24-1 CATSDFRGLDRFF TGTGCCACCAGTGATTTCAGGGGGCTCGACCGGTTCTTC
NA 14 TRBJ1-5 NA TRBV4-1 CASSQVTGRQPQHF TGCGCCAGCAGCCAAGTCACAGGCCGTCAGCCCCAGCATTTT
NA 13 TRBJ2-1 TRBD1 TRBV7-9 CASSLGTGNEQFF TGTGCCAGCAGCTTAGGGACAGGGAATGAGCAGTTCTTC
NA 14 TRBJ1-2 NA TRBV6-5 CASSYSREGYGYTF TGTGCCAGCAGTTACTCGAGGGAGGGGTATGGCTACACCTTC
once 13 TRBJ2-5 NA TRBV25-1 CASNWGRGETQYF TGTGCCAGCAATTGGGGTAGGGGAGAGACCCAGTACTTC
NA 14 TRBJ1-6 NA TRBV4-1 CASSQERGNSPLHF TGCGCCAGCAGCCAAGAAAGGGGGAATTCACCCCTCCACTTT
once 14 TRBJ1-4 TRBD1 TRBV29-1 CSVSIQGMNEKLFF TGCAGCGTTTCCATACAGGGGATGAATGAAAAACTGTTTTTT
once 14 TRBJ1-5 NA TRBV2 CASSDRSWDQPQHF TGTGCCAGCAGTGATAGGAGTTGGGATCAGCCCCAGCATTTT